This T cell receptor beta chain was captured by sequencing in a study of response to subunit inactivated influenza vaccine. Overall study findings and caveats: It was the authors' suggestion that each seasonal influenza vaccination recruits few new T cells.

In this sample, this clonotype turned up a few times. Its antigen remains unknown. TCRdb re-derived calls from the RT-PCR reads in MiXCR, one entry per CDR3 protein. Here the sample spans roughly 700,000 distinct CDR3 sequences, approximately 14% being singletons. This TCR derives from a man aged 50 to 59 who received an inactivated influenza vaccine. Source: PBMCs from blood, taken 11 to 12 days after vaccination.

The CDR3 DNA follows: TGCAGTGCTCGCCCGACGGGTTTCTCCTACAATGAGCAGTTCTTC. Translated: CSARPTGFSYNEQFF. The chain carries TRBV20-1 and TRBJ2-1, with D hard to call. This CDR3 spans 15 amino acids. V lost 5 bases, J lost 0 bases, and 14 bases lay in between. In germline, CDR1 is DFQATT, CDR2 SNEGSKA (reference sequence).